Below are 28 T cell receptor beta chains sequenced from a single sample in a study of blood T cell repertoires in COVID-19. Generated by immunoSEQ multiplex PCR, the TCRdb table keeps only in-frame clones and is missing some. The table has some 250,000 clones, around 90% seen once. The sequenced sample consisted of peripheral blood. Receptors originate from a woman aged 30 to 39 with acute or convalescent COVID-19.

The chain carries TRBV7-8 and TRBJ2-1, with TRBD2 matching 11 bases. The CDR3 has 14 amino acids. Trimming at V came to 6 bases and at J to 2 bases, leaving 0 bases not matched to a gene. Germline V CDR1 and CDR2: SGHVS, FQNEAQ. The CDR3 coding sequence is TGTGCCAGCAGACTAGCGGGGGCCTACAATGAGCAGTTCTTC. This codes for CASRLAGAYNEQFF.

This CDR3 is CASMRGNNQPQHF. The CDR3 DNA is TGTGCCAGCATGAGGGGGAACAATCAGCCCCAGCATTTT. V is TRBV6-6 and J is TRBJ1-5; D may be TRBD1 (6 bases). Trimming shortened V by 7 bases and J by 3 bases, and 10 bases separated the two germline ends. The CDR3 is made up of 13 amino acids. The germline V gene has CDR1 MNHNY and CDR2 SVGAGI (reference sequence).

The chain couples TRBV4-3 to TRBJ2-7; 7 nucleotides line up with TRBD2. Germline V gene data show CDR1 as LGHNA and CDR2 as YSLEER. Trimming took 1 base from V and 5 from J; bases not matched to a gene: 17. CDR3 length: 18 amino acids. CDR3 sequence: CASSQVRTPGLSSHEQYF. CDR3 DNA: TGCGCCAGCAGCCAAGTAAGGACGCCGGGACTATCTTCCCACGAGCAGTACTTC.

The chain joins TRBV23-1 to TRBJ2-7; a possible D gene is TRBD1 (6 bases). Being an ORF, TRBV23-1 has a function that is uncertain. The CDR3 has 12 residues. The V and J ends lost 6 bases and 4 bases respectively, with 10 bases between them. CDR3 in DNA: TGCGCCAGCAGCCCTGGACAGTACGAGCAGTACTTC. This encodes CASSPGQYEQYF.

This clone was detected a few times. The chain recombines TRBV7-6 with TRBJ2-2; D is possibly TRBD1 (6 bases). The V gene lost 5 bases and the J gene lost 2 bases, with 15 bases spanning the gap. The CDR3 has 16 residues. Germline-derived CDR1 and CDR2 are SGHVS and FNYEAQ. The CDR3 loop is CASSATGTPNTGELFF. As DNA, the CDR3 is TGTGCCAGCAGCGCTACCGGGACACCCAACACCGGGGAGCTGTTTTTT.

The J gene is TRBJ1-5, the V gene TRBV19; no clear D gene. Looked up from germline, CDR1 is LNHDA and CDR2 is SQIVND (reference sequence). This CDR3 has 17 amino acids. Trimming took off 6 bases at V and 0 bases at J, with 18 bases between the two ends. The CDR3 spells CASSPNYAQYSNQPQHF. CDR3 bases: TGTGCCAGTAGCCCCAATTATGCGCAATATAGCAATCAGCCCCAGCATTTT.

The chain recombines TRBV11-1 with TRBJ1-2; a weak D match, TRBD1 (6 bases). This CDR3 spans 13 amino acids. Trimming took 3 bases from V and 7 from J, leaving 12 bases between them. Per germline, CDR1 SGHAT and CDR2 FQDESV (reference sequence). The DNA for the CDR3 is TGTGCCAGCAGCTTCTCAGGGGCAGGTGGCTACACCTTC. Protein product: CASSFSGAGGYTF.

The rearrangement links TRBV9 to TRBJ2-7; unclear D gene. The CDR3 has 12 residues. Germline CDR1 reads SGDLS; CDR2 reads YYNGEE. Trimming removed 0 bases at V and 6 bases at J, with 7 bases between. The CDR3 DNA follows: TGTGCCAGCAGCGTAGGAGGAATCGAGCAGTACTTC. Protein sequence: CASSVGGIEQYF.

The chain's CDR3 is CASSQVVAGAIDEQFF. CDR3 DNA: TGTGCCAGCAGCCAAGTTGTCGCGGGAGCAATCGATGAGCAGTTCTTC. V and J are TRBV4-2 and TRBJ2-1; 7 bases line up with TRBD2. The CDR3 runs to 16 residues. V shed 1 base, J shed 8 bases, and the junction held 11 bases outside the gene matches. The germline gives CDR1 LGHNA, CDR2 YNFKEQ.

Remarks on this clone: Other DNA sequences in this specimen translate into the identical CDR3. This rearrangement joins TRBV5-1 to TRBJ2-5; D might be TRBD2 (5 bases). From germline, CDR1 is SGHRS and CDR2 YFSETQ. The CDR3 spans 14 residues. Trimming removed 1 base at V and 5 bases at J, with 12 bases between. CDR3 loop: CASSLRGIRETQYF. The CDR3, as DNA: TGCGCCAGCAGCTTGCGGGGTATCAGGGAGACCCAGTACTTC.

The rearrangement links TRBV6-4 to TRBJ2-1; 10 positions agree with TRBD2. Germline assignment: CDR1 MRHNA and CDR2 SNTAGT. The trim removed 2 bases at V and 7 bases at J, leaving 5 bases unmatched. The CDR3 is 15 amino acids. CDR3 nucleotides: TGTGCCAGCAGTGACAAGCGGGAGGGCCCAAATGAGCAGTTCTTC. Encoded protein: CASSDKREGPNEQFF.

CDR3 protein: CASSLEGQGVTQYF. CDR3 coding DNA: TGTGCCAGCAGCTTGGAGGGACAGGGGGTGACCCAGTACTTC. This chain connects TRBV5-5 to TRBJ2-5; TRBD1 agrees at 11 bases. This CDR3 contains 14 residues. Germline lookup yields CDR1 SGHKS and CDR2 YYEKEE (reference sequence). Trimming removed 0 bases from V and 7 bases from J; junction bases left unmatched: 2.

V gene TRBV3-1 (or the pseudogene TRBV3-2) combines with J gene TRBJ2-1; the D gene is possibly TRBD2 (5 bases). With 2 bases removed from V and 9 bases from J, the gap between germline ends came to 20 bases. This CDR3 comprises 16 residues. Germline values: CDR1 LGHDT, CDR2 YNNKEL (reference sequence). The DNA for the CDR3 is TGTGCCAGCAGCCAACTACCGGGAACCACTCGTAGTGAGCAGTTCTTC. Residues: CASSQLPGTTRSEQFF.

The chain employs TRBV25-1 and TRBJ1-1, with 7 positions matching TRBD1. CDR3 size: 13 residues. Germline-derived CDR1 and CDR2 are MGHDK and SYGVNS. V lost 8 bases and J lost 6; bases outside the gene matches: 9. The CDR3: CASSKTGSPEAFF. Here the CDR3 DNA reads TGTGCCAGCTCCAAGACAGGGTCCCCTGAAGCTTTCTTT.

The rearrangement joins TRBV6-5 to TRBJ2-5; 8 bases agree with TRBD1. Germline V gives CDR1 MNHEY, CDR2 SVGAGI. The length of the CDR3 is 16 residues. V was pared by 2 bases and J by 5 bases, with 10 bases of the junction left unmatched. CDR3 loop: CASSYGGQGLVETQYF. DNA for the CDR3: TGTGCCAGCAGTTACGGCGGACAGGGTCTCGTGGAGACCCAGTACTTC.

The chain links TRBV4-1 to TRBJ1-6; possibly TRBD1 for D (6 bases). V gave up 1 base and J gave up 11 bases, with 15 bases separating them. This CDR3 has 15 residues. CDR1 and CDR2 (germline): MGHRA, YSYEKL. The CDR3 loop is CASSQVGQPKAPLHF. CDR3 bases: TGCGCCAGCAGCCAAGTTGGACAGCCTAAAGCACCCCTCCACTTT.

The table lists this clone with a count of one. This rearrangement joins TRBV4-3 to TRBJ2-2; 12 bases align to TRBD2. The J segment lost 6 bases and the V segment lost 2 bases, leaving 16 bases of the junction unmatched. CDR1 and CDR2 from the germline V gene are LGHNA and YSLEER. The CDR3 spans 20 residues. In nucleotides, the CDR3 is TGCGCCAGCAGCCAAAAGCCCCCGGGACTAGCGGGCGTAAGCGCCGGGGAGCTGTTTTTT. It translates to CASSQKPPGLAGVSAGELFF.

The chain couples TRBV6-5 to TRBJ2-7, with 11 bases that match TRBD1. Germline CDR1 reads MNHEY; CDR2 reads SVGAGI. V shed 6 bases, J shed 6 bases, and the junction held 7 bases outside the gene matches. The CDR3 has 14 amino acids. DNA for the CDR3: TGTGCCAGCAGGGACAGGGGGCGCCCTCGCGAGCAGTACTTC. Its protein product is CASRDRGRPREQYF.

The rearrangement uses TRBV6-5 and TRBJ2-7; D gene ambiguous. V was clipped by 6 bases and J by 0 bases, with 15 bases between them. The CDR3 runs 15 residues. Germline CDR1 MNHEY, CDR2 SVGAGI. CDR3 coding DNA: TGTGCCAGCAGCCCCTTTCCGTCGGGCTCCTACGAGCAGTACTTC. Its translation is CASSPFPSGSYEQYF.

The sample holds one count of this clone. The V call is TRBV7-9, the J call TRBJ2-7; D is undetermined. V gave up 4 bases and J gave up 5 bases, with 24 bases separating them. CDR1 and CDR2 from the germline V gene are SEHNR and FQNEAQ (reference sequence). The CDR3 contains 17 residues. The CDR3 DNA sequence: TGTGCCAGCAGCTCGCGCCAGCACAGCCTCCTTTCTGACGAGCAGTACTTC. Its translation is CASSSRQHSLLSDEQYF.

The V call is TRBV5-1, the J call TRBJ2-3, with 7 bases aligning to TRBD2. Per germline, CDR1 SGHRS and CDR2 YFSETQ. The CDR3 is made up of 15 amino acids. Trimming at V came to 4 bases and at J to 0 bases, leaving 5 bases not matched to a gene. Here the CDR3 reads CASSPGTTSTDTQYF. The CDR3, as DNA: TGCGCCAGCAGCCCCGGGACTACTAGCACAGATACGCAGTATTTT.

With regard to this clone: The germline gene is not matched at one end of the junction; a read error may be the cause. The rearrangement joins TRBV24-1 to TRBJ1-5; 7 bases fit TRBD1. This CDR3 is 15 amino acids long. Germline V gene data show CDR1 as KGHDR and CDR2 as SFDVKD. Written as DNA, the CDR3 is TGTGCCACCAGTGATTTGCGGACAGGCGCTCAGTCCCAGCATTTT. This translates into CATSDLRTGAQSQHF.

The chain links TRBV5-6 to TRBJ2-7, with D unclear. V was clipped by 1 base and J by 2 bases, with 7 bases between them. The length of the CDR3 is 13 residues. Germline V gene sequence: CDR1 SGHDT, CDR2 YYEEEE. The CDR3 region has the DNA TGTGCCAGCAGCTTGACTTCTACCTACGAGCAGTACTTC. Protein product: CASSLTSTYEQYF. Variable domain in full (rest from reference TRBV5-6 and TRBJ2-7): DAGVTQSPTHLIKTRGQQVTLRCSPKSGHDTVSWYQQALGQGPQFIFQYYEEEERQRGNFPDRFSGHQFPNYSSELNVNALLLGDSALYLCASSLTSTYEQYFGPGTRLTVT.

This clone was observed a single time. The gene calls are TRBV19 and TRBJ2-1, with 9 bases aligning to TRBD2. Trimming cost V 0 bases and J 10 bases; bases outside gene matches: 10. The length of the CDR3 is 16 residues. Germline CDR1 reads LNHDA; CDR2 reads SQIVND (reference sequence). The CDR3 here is CASSIEGGRAFSEQFF. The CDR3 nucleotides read TGTGCCAGTAGTATAGAGGGCGGGAGGGCCTTCAGCGAGCAGTTCTTC.

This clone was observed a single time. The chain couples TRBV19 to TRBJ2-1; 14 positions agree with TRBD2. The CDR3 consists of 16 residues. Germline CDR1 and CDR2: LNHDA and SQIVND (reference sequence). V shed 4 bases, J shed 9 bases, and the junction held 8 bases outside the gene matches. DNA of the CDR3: TGTGCCAGTAGTACAAAGACTAGCGGGAGGGCCACTGAGCAGTTCTTC. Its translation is CASSTKTSGRATEQFF.

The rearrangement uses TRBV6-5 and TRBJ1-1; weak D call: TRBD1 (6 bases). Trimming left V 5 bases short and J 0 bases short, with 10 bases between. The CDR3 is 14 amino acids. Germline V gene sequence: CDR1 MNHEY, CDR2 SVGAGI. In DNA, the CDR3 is TGTGCCAGCAGTCCCAGGACAGTGAACACTGAAGCTTTCTTT. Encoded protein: CASSPRTVNTEAFF.

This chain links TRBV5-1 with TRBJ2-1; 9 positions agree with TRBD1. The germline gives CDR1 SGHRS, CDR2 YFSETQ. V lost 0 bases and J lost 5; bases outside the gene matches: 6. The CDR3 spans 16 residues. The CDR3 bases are TGCGCCAGCAGCTTGGGCCCCGGGACAGGGCACAATGAGCAGTTCTTC. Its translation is CASSLGPGTGHNEQFF.

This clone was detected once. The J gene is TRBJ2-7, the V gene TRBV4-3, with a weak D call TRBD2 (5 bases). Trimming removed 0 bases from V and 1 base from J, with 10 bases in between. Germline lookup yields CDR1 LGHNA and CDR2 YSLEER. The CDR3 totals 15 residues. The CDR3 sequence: CASSQDDGISYEQYF. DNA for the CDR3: TGCGCCAGCAGCCAAGATGACGGGATTTCCTACGAGCAGTACTTC.